This T cell receptor (beta chain) was sequenced in a study of blood T cell repertoires in COVID-19. Libraries were prepared by immunoSEQ multiplex PCR; TCRdb keeps only in-frame clonotypes and omits some of them. The sample includes 300,000 or so clones, around 90% of them seen just once. The sequenced material came from PBMCs or T cells enriched from blood (not recorded which). The sequence derives from a woman aged 30 to 39 who had recovered from COVID-19.

This CDR3 reads CASSYKRLVGGKTDTQYF. Here the CDR3 DNA reads TGTGCCAGCAGTTACAAAAGACTAGTCGGCGGGAAGACAGATACGCAGTATTTT. The V and J genes are TRBV6-2 or TRBV6-3 and TRBJ2-3, with D tentatively TRBD2 (6 bases). V lost 2 bases and J 3 bases, leaving 21 bases between the germline ends. Germline CDR1 MNHEY, CDR2 SVGEGT. CDR3 length: 18 amino acids.